One and the same sample provided the 21 T cell receptor beta chains below, sequenced in a study of cytomegalovirus exposure and HLA in healthy donors. 13 Jbeta primers and 60 Vbeta primers were used for the PCR. Using immunoSEQ multiplex PCR, the repertoire was profiled, and TCRdb retains in-frame clones only, with some absent. The specimen's table records 80,000 to 100,000 clones. The sequencing input was PBMCs. Every receptor here comes from a man aged 50 to 59 in good health and CMV-seropositive.

CDR3 bases: TGCGCCAGCACGTTGGTAGGAGGTTACAATGAGCAGTTCTTC. This gives the protein CASTLVGGYNEQFF. V usage is TRBV5-1 and J usage is TRBJ2-1; perhaps TRBD2 as D (5 bases). This CDR3 has 14 amino acids. Trimming left V 6 bases short and J 4 bases short, with 14 bases between. The germline CDR1 and CDR2 sequences are SGHRS and YFSETQ.

This chain links TRBV5-1 with TRBJ2-7, with a possible D match to TRBD1 (5 bases). Trimming stripped 2 bases from V and 3 bases from J, with 12 bases between. Per the germline V gene, CDR1 is SGHRS and CDR2 is YFSETQ. This CDR3 is 14 amino acids long. The CDR3: CASSFGQMIYEQYF. For the CDR3, the DNA is TGCGCCAGCAGCTTCGGACAAATGATCTACGAGCAGTACTTC.

This chain links TRBV7-2 with TRBJ2-1; 8 bases agree with TRBD2. After removal of 1 base from V and 12 bases from J, the junction contained 11 bases not matched to a gene. Germline V lookup: CDR1 SGHTA, CDR2 FQGNSA. CDR3 length equals 15 residues. Here the CDR3 reads CASSLEVLAGRRQFF. Written as DNA, the CDR3 is TGTGCCAGCAGCTTAGAAGTGTTAGCGGGACGTCGGCAGTTCTTC. Full variable domain (outside the CDR3, taken from reference TRBV7-2 and TRBJ2-1): GAGVSQSPSNKVTEKGKDVELRCDPISGHTALYWYRQSLGQGLEFLIYFQGNSAPDKSGLPSDRFSAERTGGSVSTLTIQRTQQEDSAVYLCASSLEVLAGRRQFFGPGTRLTVL.

The chain is built from TRBV5-1 and TRBJ2-7, with D perhaps matching TRBD1 (5 bases). The length of the CDR3 is 14 residues. Germline V gene lookup returns CDR1 SGHRS and CDR2 YFSETQ. V lost 4 bases and J 1 base, leaving 12 bases between the germline ends. CDR3 residues: CASSPDRPSYEQYV. CDR3 nucleotides: TGCGCCAGCAGCCCAGACAGACCATCCTACGAGCAGTACGTC.

The V gene is TRBV4-3, the J gene TRBJ2-2; no clear D. This CDR3 is 16 amino acids long. CDR1 is LGHNA and CDR2 is YSLEER in the germline V gene. The germline V and J ends were trimmed by 0 bases and 4 bases, with 12 bases remaining between them. The CDR3 DNA sequence: TGCGCCAGCAGCCAAGATCGTTCCTACCCCACCGGGGAGCTGTTTTTT. This gives the protein CASSQDRSYPTGELFF.

The CDR3 region is CASSPITGSSGTYEQYF. CDR3 bases: TGTGCCAGCTCTCCTATTACGGGATCTAGCGGGACCTACGAGCAGTACTTC. The J gene is TRBJ2-5, the V gene TRBV18; 9 bases are shared with TRBD2. The J call may be incorrect, as the DNA end agrees better with TRBJ2-7. The CDR3 spans 17 residues. Germline V gene lookup returns CDR1 KGHSH and CDR2 LQKENI.

V usage is TRBV29-1 and J usage is TRBJ1-3, with D uncertain. CDR3 length: 14 amino acids. Germline lookup yields CDR1 SQVTM and CDR2 ANQGSEA. The CDR3 DNA sequence: TGCTCCGTTGGAGGGCCGACCTCTGGAAACACCATATATTTT. Its protein is CSVGGPTSGNTIYF.

This chain connects TRBV4-2 to TRBJ2-3; 8 bases fit TRBD2. Germline V gene lookup returns CDR1 LGHNA and CDR2 YNFKEQ. Germline trimming cut 4 bases from V and 0 bases from J; bases unmatched to any gene: 9. The CDR3 is 17 amino acids. The DNA of the CDR3 is TGTGCCAGCAGCCTCACCCGGGGGGGTACTAGCACAGATACGCAGTATTTT. Translation gives CASSLTRGGTSTDTQYF.

The chain recombines TRBV6-5 with TRBJ2-5, with D unclear. This CDR3 contains 15 residues. V dropped 5 bases and J dropped 2 bases, with 15 bases sitting between them. The V gene's germline CDR1 is MNHEY and CDR2 SVGAGI. The CDR3 here is CASSPDWNSQETQYF. CDR3 coding DNA: TGTGCCAGCAGTCCAGACTGGAACTCACAAGAGACCCAGTACTTC.

The chain is built from TRBV11-3 and TRBJ2-1, with 13 bases lining up with TRBD2. This CDR3 spans 16 amino acids. Germline V lookup: CDR1 SGHNT, CDR2 YENEEA. V was clipped by 5 bases and J by 8 bases; unmatched bases: 9. CDR3: CASSTRTSGRLDEQFF. The CDR3 bases are TGTGCCAGCAGCACCCGGACTAGCGGGAGATTGGATGAGCAGTTCTTC.

This rearrangement joins TRBV7-9 to TRBJ1-2; D gene unclear. CDR3 length: 13 amino acids. Per the germline V gene, CDR1 is SEHNR and CDR2 is FQNEAQ (reference sequence). Trimming removed 3 bases at V and 2 bases at J, with 7 bases between. The CDR3, as DNA: TGTGCCAGCAGCTTCGGTCGGAACTATGGCTACACCTTC. Protein: CASSFGRNYGYTF.

The chain couples TRBV29-1 to TRBJ2-7, with a possible D match to TRBD1 (7 bases). This CDR3 has 13 amino acids. V dropped 6 bases and J dropped 2 bases, with 14 bases sitting between them. The germline V gene encodes CDR1 SQVTM and CDR2 ANQGSEA. The CDR3 DNA reads as TGCAGCGTGGGCGGGGACAGCACCTACGAGCAGTACTTC. Its protein is CSVGGDSTYEQYF.

V is TRBV6-5 and J is TRBJ1-1; D is undetermined. This CDR3 contains 15 residues. V lost 5 bases and J 0 bases, leaving 13 bases between the germline ends. Germline assignment: CDR1 MNHEY and CDR2 SVGAGI. CDR3 protein: CASSPGGSVNTEAFF. The CDR3 DNA follows: TGTGCCAGCAGTCCCGGCGGATCGGTGAACACTGAAGCTTTCTTT.

This chain uses TRBV30 with TRBJ2-1; 9 bases are a match to TRBD2. Germline trimming cut 3 bases from V and 5 bases from J; bases unmatched to any gene: 8. CDR3 length: 15 amino acids. The V gene's germline CDR1 is GTSNPN and CDR2 SVGIG (reference sequence). CDR3 residues: CAWRTGTSRHNEQFF. CDR3 in DNA: TGTGCCTGGAGGACCGGGACTAGCCGCCACAATGAGCAGTTCTTC.

The V and J genes are TRBV4-1 and TRBJ2-7; TRBD1 aligns across 7 bases. Germline V gives CDR1 MGHRA, CDR2 YSYEKL. This CDR3 comprises 14 residues. After removal of 1 base from V and 6 bases from J, the junction contained 6 bases not matched to a gene. The CDR3 nucleotides are TGCGCCAGCAGCCAAGGGACAGGCTCCGGCGAGCAGTACTTC. Protein sequence: CASSQGTGSGEQYF.

The chain recombines TRBV30 with TRBJ1-5; 7 nucleotides agree with TRBD1. This CDR3 contains 17 residues. Trimming cost V 1 base and J 4 bases; bases outside gene matches: 13. CDR1 GTSNPN and CDR2 SVGIG come from the germline V gene (reference sequence). CDR3 amino acids: CAWSGQGSHVGNQPQHF. The CDR3 coding sequence is TGTGCCTGGAGTGGACAGGGTTCGCATGTTGGGAATCAGCCCCAGCATTTT.

This sequence joins TRBV25-1 and TRBJ2-7; the D gene is possibly TRBD2 (6 bases). V lost 3 bases, J lost 3 bases, and 15 bases lay in between. CDR3 length: 15 amino acids. Germline CDR1 is MGHDK and CDR2 is SYGVNS. The DNA for the CDR3 is TGTGCCAGCAGTGACCCGCGGGGCGGATACTACGAGCAGTACTTC. Amino acid sequence: CASSDPRGGYYEQYF.

The chain has TRBV6-5 and TRBJ1-1; D unclear. The length of the CDR3 is 13 residues. Trimming left V 1 base short and J 4 bases short, with 7 bases between. The germline gives CDR1 MNHEY, CDR2 SVGAGI. CDR3 loop: CASSYLRGTEAFF. The CDR3 DNA is TGTGCCAGCAGTTACTTGCGTGGCACTGAAGCTTTCTTT.

V usage is TRBV9 and J usage is TRBJ2-1; TRBD2 aligns across 9 bases. V gave up 2 bases and J gave up 7 bases; unmatched junction bases: 7. The CDR3 spans 15 residues. The V gene's germline CDR1 is SGDLS and CDR2 YYNGEE. CDR3 amino acids: CASSVSGSGENEQFF. The DNA for the CDR3 is TGTGCCAGCAGCGTTAGCGGGAGCGGAGAGAATGAGCAGTTCTTC.

The chain has TRBV28 and TRBJ1-2; no reliable D call. Trimming cost V 2 bases and J 3 bases, with 16 bases left between them. The CDR3 contains 16 residues. Germline V gene lookup returns CDR1 MDHEN and CDR2 SYDVKM. In nucleotides, the CDR3 is TGTGCCAGCAGTTTAAATTTGGTCGGGGAGGACTATGGCTACACCTTC. This sequence encodes CASSLNLVGEDYGYTF.

This chain connects TRBV7-9 to TRBJ2-3, with D possibly matching TRBD1 (5 bases). The germline V gene encodes CDR1 SEHNR and CDR2 FQNEAQ (reference sequence). Trimming stripped 1 base from V and 2 bases from J, with 16 bases between. The CDR3 consists of 17 residues. CDR3 sequence reads: CASSLDQGFKLTDTQYF. For the CDR3, the DNA is TGTGCCAGCAGCTTAGACCAGGGCTTCAAACTCACAGATACGCAGTATTTT.